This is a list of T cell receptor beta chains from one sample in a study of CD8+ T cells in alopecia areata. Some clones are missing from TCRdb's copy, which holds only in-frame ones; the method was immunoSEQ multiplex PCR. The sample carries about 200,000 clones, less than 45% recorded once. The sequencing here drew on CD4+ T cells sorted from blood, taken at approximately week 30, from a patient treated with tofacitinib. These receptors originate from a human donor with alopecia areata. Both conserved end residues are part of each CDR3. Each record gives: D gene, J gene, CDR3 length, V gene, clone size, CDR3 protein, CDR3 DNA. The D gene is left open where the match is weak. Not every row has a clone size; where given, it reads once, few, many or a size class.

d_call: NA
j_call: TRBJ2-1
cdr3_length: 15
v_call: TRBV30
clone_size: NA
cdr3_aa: CAWGGYVGVYNEQFF
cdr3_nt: TGTGCCTGGGGCGGTTATGTTGGAGTTTACAATGAGCAGTTCTTC

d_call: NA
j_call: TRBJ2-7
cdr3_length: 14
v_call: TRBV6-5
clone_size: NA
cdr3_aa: CASSAGLFPYEQYF
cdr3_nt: TGTGCCAGCAGTGCGGGACTCTTCCCCTACGAGCAGTACTTC

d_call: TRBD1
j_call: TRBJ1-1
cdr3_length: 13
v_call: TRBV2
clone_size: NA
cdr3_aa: CASSETGKAEAFF
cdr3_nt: TGTGCCAGCAGTGAGACAGGGAAGGCTGAAGCTTTCTTT

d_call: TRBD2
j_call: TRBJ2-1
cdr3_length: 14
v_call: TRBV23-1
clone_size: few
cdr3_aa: CASGGLAPYNEQFF
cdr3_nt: TGCGCCAGCGGAGGACTAGCCCCCTACAATGAGCAGTTCTTC

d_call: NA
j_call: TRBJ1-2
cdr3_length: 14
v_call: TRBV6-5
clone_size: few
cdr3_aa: CASTFGAVGYGYTF
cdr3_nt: TGTGCCAGCACTTTCGGGGCTGTAGGCTATGGCTACACCTTC

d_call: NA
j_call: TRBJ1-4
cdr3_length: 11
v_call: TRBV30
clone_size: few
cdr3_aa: CAWSTGDKLFF
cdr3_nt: TGTGCCTGGAGTACAGGAGACAAACTGTTTTTT

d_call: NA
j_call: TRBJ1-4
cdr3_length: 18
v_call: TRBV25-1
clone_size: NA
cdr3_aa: CASSEADRLPETNEKLFF
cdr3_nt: TGTGCCAGCAGTGAAGCCGACAGGTTACCGGAAACTAATGAAAAACTGTTTTTT

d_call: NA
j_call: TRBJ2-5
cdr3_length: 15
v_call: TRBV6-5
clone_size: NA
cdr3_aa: CASRPQGGAAETQYF
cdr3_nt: TGTGCCAGCAGACCCCAGGGGGGCGCGGCCGAGACCCAGTACTTC

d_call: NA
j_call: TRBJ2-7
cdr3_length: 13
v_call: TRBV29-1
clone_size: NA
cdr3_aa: CSVEVTNTYEQYF
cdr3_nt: TGCAGCGTTGAAGTGACAAACACCTACGAGCAGTACTTC

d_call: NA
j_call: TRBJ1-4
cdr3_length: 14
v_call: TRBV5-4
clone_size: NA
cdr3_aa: CASSSGQSNEKLFF
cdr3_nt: TGTGCCAGCAGCTCTGGACAGAGTAATGAAAAACTGTTTTTT

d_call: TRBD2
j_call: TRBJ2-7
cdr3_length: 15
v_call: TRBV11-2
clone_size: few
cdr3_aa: CASSLSRLAEYEQYF
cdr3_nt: TGTGCCAGCAGCTTATCTCGACTAGCGGAATACGAGCAGTACTTC

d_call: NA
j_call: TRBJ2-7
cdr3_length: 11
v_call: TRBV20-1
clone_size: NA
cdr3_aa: CSARRSYEQYF
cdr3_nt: TGCAGTGCTAGAAGGTCCTACGAGCAGTACTTC

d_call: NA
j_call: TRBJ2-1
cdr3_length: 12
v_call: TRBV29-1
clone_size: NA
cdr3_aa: CSVVVQLLEQFF
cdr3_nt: TGCAGCGTTGTTGTTCAGCTCCTCGAGCAGTTCTTC

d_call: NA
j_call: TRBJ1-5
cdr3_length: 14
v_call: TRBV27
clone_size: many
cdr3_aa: CASSLFGEYQPQHF
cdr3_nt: TGTGCCAGCAGTTTATTTGGGGAATATCAGCCCCAGCATTTT

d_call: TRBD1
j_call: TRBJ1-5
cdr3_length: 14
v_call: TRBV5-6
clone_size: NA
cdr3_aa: CASSSGQGNQPQHF
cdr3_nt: TGTGCCAGCAGCTCGGGACAGGGGAATCAGCCCCAGCATTTT

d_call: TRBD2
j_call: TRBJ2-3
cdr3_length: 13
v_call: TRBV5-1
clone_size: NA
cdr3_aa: CASSKSGADTQYF
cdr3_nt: TGCGCCAGCAGTAAAAGCGGGGCAGATACGCAGTATTTT

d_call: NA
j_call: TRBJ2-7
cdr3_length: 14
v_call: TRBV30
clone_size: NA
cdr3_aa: CAWSVGGALNEQYF
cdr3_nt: TGTGCCTGGAGTGTTGGAGGGGCTCTAAACGAGCAGTACTTC

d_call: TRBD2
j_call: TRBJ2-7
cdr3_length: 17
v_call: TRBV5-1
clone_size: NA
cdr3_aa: CASSLEVTSGRGSEQYF
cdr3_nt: TGCGCCAGCAGCTTGGAAGTGACTAGCGGGAGAGGAAGCGAGCAGTACTTC

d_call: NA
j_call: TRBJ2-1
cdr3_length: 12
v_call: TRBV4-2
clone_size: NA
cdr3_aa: CASSHGDNEQFF
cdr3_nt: TGTGCCAGCAGCCATGGGGACAATGAGCAGTTCTTC

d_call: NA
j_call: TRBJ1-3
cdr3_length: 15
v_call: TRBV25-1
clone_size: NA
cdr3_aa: CASSDNGGFGNTIYF
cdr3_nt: TGTGCCAGCAGTGATAATGGGGGATTTGGAAACACCATATATTTT

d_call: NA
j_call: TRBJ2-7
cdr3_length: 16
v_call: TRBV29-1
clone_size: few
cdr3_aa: CSVEVRAADLSYEQYF
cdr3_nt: TGCAGCGTTGAAGTCCGCGCGGCGGACTTGTCCTACGAGCAGTACTTC

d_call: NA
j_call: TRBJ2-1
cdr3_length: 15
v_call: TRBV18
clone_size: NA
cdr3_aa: CASSPQAILGGEQFF
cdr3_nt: TGTGCCAGCTCACCACAGGCCATTCTGGGCGGTGAGCAGTTCTTC

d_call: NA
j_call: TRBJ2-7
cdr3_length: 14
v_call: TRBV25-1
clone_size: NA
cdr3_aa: CASSEVDSTYEQYF
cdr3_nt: TGTGCCAGCAGTGAAGTGGACAGCACCTACGAGCAGTACTTC

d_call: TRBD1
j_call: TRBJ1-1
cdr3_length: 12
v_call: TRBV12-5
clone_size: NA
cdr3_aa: CASGLGQGAAFF
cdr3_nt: TGTGCTAGTGGTTTGGGACAGGGGGCGGCTTTCTTT

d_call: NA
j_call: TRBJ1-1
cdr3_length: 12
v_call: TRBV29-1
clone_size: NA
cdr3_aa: CSAGGMNTEAFF
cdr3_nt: TGCAGCGCCGGAGGTATGAACACTGAAGCTTTCTTT

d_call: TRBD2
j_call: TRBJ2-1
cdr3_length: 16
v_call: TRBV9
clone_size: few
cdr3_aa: CASSVATAGGYNEQFF
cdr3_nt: TGTGCCAGCAGCGTAGCTACCGCGGGGGGGTACAATGAGCAGTTCTTC

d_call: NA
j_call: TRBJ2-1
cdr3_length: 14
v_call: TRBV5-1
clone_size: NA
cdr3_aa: CASSLSGPYNEQFF
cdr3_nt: TGCGCCAGCAGCTTGTCCGGACCCTACAATGAGCAGTTCTTC

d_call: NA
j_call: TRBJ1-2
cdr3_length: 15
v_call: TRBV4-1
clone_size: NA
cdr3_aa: CASSQDERVTYGYTF
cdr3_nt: TGCGCCAGCAGCCAAGATGAAAGGGTTACCTATGGCTACACCTTC

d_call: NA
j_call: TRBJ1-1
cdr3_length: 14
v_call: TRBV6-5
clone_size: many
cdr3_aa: CASTLSLGNTEAFF
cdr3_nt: TGTGCCAGCACCCTCTCCCTAGGGAACACTGAAGCTTTCTTT